The rows below give T cell receptor beta chains drawn from one sample of a study of blood T cell repertoires in COVID-19. Here immunoSEQ multiplex PCR was the method, and the copy in TCRdb shows in-frame clones only, minus some. The sample comprises about 24,000 clones, 89% of which are singletons, and 19% rests with the top ten. Sequenced input: peripheral blood. These receptors were taken from a human donor in a cohort sampled during active COVID-19. Each CDR3 is given with its conserved first and last residue. D genes are given only for firm matches. Only part of the rows carry a size: once, few, many, or a class if the clone is expanded.

D	V	length	J	size	CDR3	DNA
.	TRBV6-5	14	TRBJ2-4	once	CASSPDRYGYIQYF	TGTGCCAGCAGTCCCGACAGATACGGGTACATTCAGTACTTC
TRBD1	TRBV19	15	TRBJ1-1	.	CASSLRTGLNTEAFF	TGTGCCAGTAGTCTCAGGACAGGATTGAACACTGAAGCTTTCTTT
TRBD2	TRBV19	15	TRBJ2-5	.	CASSIGGGLLETQYF	TGTGCCAGTAGTATAGGGGGGGGTCTCCTAGAGACCCAGTACTTC
.	TRBV4-3	19	TRBJ2-6	few	CASSQELGARFSGANVLTF	TGCGCCAGCAGCCAAGAATTGGGGGCCCGTTTCTCTGGGGCCAACGTCCTGACTTTC
.	TRBV2	15	TRBJ2-2	.	CATRTGTKNTGELFF	TGTGCCACTCGTACCGGGACAAAGAACACCGGGGAGCTGTTTTTT
.	TRBV11-3	15	TRBJ2-7	.	CASSSPRDNPNEQYF	TGTGCCAGCAGCTCACCCCGGGACAATCCTAACGAGCAGTACTTC
TRBD2	TRBV11-3	17	TRBJ2-2	.	CASSLDQTSGRTGELFF	TGTGCCAGCAGCTTAGACCAGACTAGCGGGAGAACCGGGGAGCTGTTTTTT
TRBD1	TRBV29-1	11	TRBJ1-2	.	CSVSGGDGYTF	TGCAGCGTTTCAGGGGGCGATGGCTACACCTTC
.	TRBV30	13	TRBJ1-6	.	CAWSVQGNSPLHF	TGTGCCTGGAGTGTACAGGGTAACTCACCCCTCCACTTT
.	TRBV9	16	TRBJ1-3	.	CASSLKTGYSGNTIYF	TGTGCCAGCAGCCTGAAGACAGGTTACTCTGGAAACACCATATATTTT
.	TRBV11-2	14	TRBJ2-3	few	CASSLGPGGDTQYF	TGTGCCAGCAGCTTAGGGCCGGGCGGGGATACGCAGTATTTT
TRBD2	TRBV4-1	16	TRBJ2-7	.	CASSQALAGSSYEQYF	TGCGCCAGCAGCCAAGCGCTAGCGGGGAGCTCCTACGAGCAGTACTTC
TRBD1	TRBV6-5	14	TRBJ1-1	.	CARDHDRANTEAFF	TGTGCCAGGGACCACGACAGGGCGAACACTGAAGCTTTCTTT
TRBD1	TRBV19	13	TRBJ1-6	once	CASLEGANSPLHF	TGTGCCAGCCTTGAGGGGGCGAATTCACCCCTCCACTTT
.	TRBV7-9	18	TRBJ2-1	.	CASSSQGRSRNSYNEQFF	TGTGCCAGCAGCTCCCAGGGGCGCTCCAGGAACTCCTACAATGAGCAGTTCTTC
TRBD1	TRBV5-4	14	TRBJ2-5	.	CASSSRDRVETQYF	TGTGCCAGCAGCTCCCGGGACAGGGTGGAGACCCAGTACTTC
TRBD1	TRBV18	13	TRBJ1-1	.	CAGSAGTGDEAFF	TGTGCCGGCTCGGCTGGGACAGGGGATGAAGCTTTCTTT
.	TRBV4-1	16	TRBJ1-3	.	CASSQEDRYSGNTIYF	TGCGCCAGCAGCCAAGAAGACAGGTACTCTGGAAACACCATATATTTT